This T cell receptor beta chain was sequenced during a study of molecular identifiers for immune sequencing clone quantification (dated by TCRdb to 2016 to 2018). Study-wide context: In a replicate experiment, RNA from roughly 20,000 or 100,000 naive CD8 T cells was split into five aliquots, four of which were sequenced. This methods study used CD8 T cells to benchmark TCR RNA copy counting and molecular-identifier clustering-based TCR repertoire sequencing (MIDCIRS). Broader findings and caveats from the paper: The naive libraries included spiked-in Jurkat TCR RNA (under eleven copies' worth), and this Jurkat TCR RNA is not part of the donor repertoire. Highly expanded clone sizes could be underestimated because identical TCR molecules may share a barcode. In CMV-specific effector cells, clones with more than 20 RNA copies contained over 99% of molecules, whereas in naive cells such clones contained under 1% of molecules. When barcode sub-clustering was not used, chimeric consensus sequences inflated TCR diversity, with chimeras reaching as high as 47%. Modeling estimated roughly 3 recovered TCR RNA copies per cell, compared with 8.5 to 10 by digital PCR, which implies roughly 29% capture efficiency. Even against a background of about a million naive CD8 T cells, spiked-in Jurkat TCR RNA amounting to a single cell's worth was reported to be detectable.

V is shortened by 0 bases, J by 4 bases, and the region joining them spans 8 bases. The germline V gene provides CDR1 MGHRA and CDR2 YSYEKL. The cysteine opens and the phenylalanine closes a CDR3 of 14 amino acids. Only the CDR3 region is kept as DNA, spanning 42 bases read in frame from base 1. Ten or more counts support this clonotype. It has no known antigen specificity. No base quality information exists; no much larger clone differs at one position. The library was generated by PCR. Sequencing relied on an Illumina HiSeq 4000. Bulk TCR libraries were made following a previously described method, with the TCR primers given in Table S5. Total RNA was purified with the Qiagen AllPrep DNA/RNA kit. Before analysis, reads from multiple sequencing runs of one library were combined. As for the original processing: Reads were retained only if the reads had an exact TCR constant sequence, and the retained reads were trimmed to 150 nt and grouped according to their 12-nt molecular barcodes. Reads within each barcode group were sub-clustered using a 15% Levenshtein threshold, and quality-weighted consensus sequences were constructed for each RNA molecule. Non-functional sequences were filtered out, along with any lower-count sequence sitting one edit away from another sequence. Based on a fit of two negative binomial distributions, barcode sub-clusters having less than 20% of the maximum read count were discarded. Using fastp trimming at Q25 and MiXCR clonotype assembly, TCRdb reanalyzed the public sequencing data and kept in-frame beta chains. Every CDR3 protein is listed once, alongside the most common genes and DNA of its rows. The V and J calls shown here were made by TCRdb, not taken from the authors' results. In all, the sample holds approximately 670,000 distinct CDR3 sequences, and about 20% of those were seen once. Of the sample, roughly 0.83% is held by the ten largest clones.

Libraries of naive CD8 T cells were built from anywhere between about 20,000 and 1,000,000 sorted cells, with 10%, 30% or 50% of the purified RNA used. On a BD FACSAria II, naive CD8 T cells were FACS-sorted as CD8+CD4-CCR7+CD45RA+ and collected into RLT Plus buffer. To test detection sensitivity, Jurkat RNA equal to 10 or so TCR copies was added to samples of roughly 18,000-1,100,000 naive CD8 T cells. Enrichment of CD8 T cells was done with RosetteSep CD8+ T Cell Enrichment Cocktail plus Ficoll-Paque, and ACK red cell lysis came afterward. Sequencing input: naive CD8+ T cells from blood, with Jurkat cell RNA spiked in. The sample's cell subset or site label, decoded: FACS-sorted CD8+CD4-CCR7+CD45RA+ naive T cells. This TCR derives from a human donor in good health. Some libraries in this study had Jurkat cell RNA spiked in. The V and J segments used are TRBV4-1 and TRBJ2-3, with an unclear D gene assignment. The CDR3 region: CASSQDSTADTQYF. The DNA sequence is given as TGCGCCAGCAGCCAAGATTCGACCGCAGATACGCAGTATTTT.